Sequencing of this TCR beta chain was carried out in a study of blood T cell repertoires in COVID-19. Study as a whole: COVID-19 samples, acute and convalescent, were from the United States, Italy and Spain. Sources were T cells, B-cell-depleted T cells, or PBMCs; the material itself was cDNA or gDNA.

CDR1 is SGHAT, CDR2 FQNNGV, per germline. The CDR3 sequence is 14 residues long. J gave up 3 bases and V 1 base, and 2 bases lay outside the gene matches. The sample holds one count of this clone. As handled by the study authors: For nucleated cells, counts were estimated from reference gene primer amplification. Generated by immunoSEQ multiplex PCR, the TCRdb table keeps only in-frame clones and is missing some. V, J and clone size are taken as reported in that table, and D and trimming were inferred from the DNA itself. The table shows roughly 250,000 clones, with about three quarters occurring only once.

This clonotype was obtained from a woman older than 75 with acute or convalescent COVID-19. What was sequenced was peripheral blood. V and J are TRBV11-2 and TRBJ1-1; 7 bases fit TRBD1. The CDR3 region has the DNA TGTGCCAGCAGCTTAGCAGGGGGATACACTGAAGCTTTCTTT. This codes for CASSLAGGYTEAFF.